The source of this T cell receptor (beta chain) is a study of T cell changes during pregnancy in multiple sclerosis. Trimming removed 10 bases from V and 2 bases from J, with 14 bases in between. Germline V lookup: CDR1 MNHNS, CDR2 SASEGT. The CDR3 is 13 amino acids. Profiled with immunoSEQ multiplex PCR; TCRdb holds only in-frame clones, not every one. Altogether 65,000 to 90,000 clones are present, about 93% being singletons, with the ten largest covering just under 0.3%. This TCR was sampled from a female donor with multiple sclerosis, enrolled in a pregnancy study. The V call is TRBV6-1, the J call TRBJ1-1; D is uncertain. The source material was CD4+ T cells from peripheral blood mononuclear cells, sampled after pregnancy. The DNA of the CDR3 is TGTGCCACCAAAAACCAGGAAAACACTGAAGCTTTCTTT. Translation: CATKNQENTEAFF.